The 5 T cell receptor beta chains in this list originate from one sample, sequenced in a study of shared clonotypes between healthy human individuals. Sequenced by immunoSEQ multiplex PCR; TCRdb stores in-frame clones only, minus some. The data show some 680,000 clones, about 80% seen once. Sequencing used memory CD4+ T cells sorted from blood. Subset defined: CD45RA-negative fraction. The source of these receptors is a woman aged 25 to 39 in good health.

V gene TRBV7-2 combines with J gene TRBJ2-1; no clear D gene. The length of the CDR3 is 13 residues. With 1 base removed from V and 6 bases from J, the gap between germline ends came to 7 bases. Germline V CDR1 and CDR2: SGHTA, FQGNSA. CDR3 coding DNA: TGTGCCAGCAGCTTAGACCGGGTCAATGAGCAGTTCTTC. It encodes CASSLDRVNEQFF.

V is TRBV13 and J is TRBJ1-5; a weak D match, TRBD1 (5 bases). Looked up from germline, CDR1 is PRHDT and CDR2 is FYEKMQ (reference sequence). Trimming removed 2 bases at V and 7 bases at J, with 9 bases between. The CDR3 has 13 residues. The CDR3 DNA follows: TGTGCCAGCAGCTTACAAGGGGCCCAGCCCCAGCATTTT. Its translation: CASSLQGAQPQHF.

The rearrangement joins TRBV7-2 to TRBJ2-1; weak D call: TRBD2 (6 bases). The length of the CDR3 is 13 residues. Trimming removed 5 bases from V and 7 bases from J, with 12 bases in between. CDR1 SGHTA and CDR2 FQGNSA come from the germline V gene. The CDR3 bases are TGTGCCAGCAGCCCTAGACGGGAGAATGAGCAGTTCTTC. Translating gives CASSPRRENEQFF.

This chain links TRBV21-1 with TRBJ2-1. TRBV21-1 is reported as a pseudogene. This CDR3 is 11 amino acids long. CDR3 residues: CASSKADEQFF. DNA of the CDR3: TGTGCCAGCAGCAAAGCGGATGAGCAGTTCTTC.

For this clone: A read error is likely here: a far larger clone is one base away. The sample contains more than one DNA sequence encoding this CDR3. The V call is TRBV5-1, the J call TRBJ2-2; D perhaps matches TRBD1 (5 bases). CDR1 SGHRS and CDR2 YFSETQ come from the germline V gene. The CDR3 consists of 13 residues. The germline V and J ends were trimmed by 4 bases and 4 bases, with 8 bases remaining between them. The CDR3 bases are TGCGCCAGCAGCCTGACAGCCACCGGGGAGCTGTTTTTT. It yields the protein CASSLTATGELFF.